This TCR beta chain was retrieved from a study of PD-L1 blockade in urothelial cancer. Whole-study context: Specimens of blood held a median count of roughly 130,000 T cells.

Spike-ins of synthetic TCR analog templates went into each PCR. This table comes from immunoSEQ multiplex PCR, and its TCRdb copy is limited to in-frame clones, with some not included. Of roughly 51,000 clones listed, approximately 79% are singletons. Time point described: pretreatment peripheral blood. V was cut by 4 bases and J by 0 bases, with 10 bases left in between. Germline V gene data show CDR1 as SGHRS and CDR2 as YFSETQ. The CDR3 runs to 15 residues. This TCR was recovered from an older man with urothelial cancer. The rearrangement uses TRBV5-1 and TRBJ1-4, with D possibly TRBD1 on 6 matching bases. Here the sequenced sample was PBMCs, taken around atezolizumab (anti-PD-L1) treatment. The CDR3 spells CASSLRGATNEKLFF. The CDR3 DNA is TGCGCCAGCAGCCTCAGGGGCGCAACTAATGAAAAACTGTTTTTT.